The sample holds many counts of the clone carrying this T cell receptor (beta chain). These data belong to a study of blood T cell repertoires in COVID-19. The CDR3 is 15 residues long. J lost 5 bases, V lost 5 bases, and 9 bases had no gene match. CDR1 is SGHVS and CDR2 is FQNEAQ in the germline V gene. Some clones are missing from TCRdb's copy, which holds only in-frame ones; the method was immunoSEQ multiplex PCR. The sample holds about 140,000 clones, about three quarters seen once. This receptor was taken from a man aged 45-60 years with acute or convalescent COVID-19. The J gene is TRBJ2-7, the V gene TRBV7-8, with 10 bases lining up with TRBD1. The sample comprised peripheral blood. CDR3 loop: CASSPRDRGIHEQYF. The CDR3 DNA is TGTGCCAGCAGCCCCCGGGACAGGGGAATCCACGAGCAGTACTTC.